This TCR beta chain originates from a study of blood T cell repertoires in COVID-19 (dated by TCRdb to the early 2020s). With regard to the full study: Samples covering the acute and convalescent phases of COVID-19 were provided by collaborators in the United States, Italy and Spain. The dataset comprised deeply sampled blood TCRbeta repertoires from subjects exposed to, actively infected with, or recovered from COVID-19. The prospective study material was composed of cDNA or gDNA derived from T cells, B-cell-depleted T cells, or PBMCs. HLA class I and class II types, where available, came from metadata supplied by the sample provider rather than from assay-based typing. Samples were obtained from the ongoing ImmuneRACE study (first 160 participants) and from 950 to 1,500 subjects provided by 6 global collaborators. The sample metadata nearly always contained a de-identified subject ID, COVID-19 status, age in years and sex. A freely available public database, intended as a resource for researchers studying the immune response to SARS-CoV-2, is where the repertoires were released. What the work shows at the level of the full study, not this receptor alone: How much clinical and demographic metadata was included differed by source and by participant, and the metadata was provided uncurated.

On this clone: Its antigen remains unidentified. Base quality data are lacking; no much larger clone is found one base away.

The immunoSEQ Assay, a bias-controlled multiplex PCR, was used to amplify TCRbeta CDR3 regions from genomic DNA. As for the authors' bioinformatics: Nucleated cell counts per sample were estimated from amplification of reference gene primers within the assay. To quantify the absolute abundance of each unique TCRbeta CDR3 rearrangement, sequence reads were collapsed and filtered. For each sample, productive Simpson clonality was calculated by taking the square root of Simpson's diversity index across productive rearrangements. Drawn from immuneACCESS, this table holds only the in-frame rearrangements with V and J called that TCRdb kept. Clones are partly lost; checked studies trace under half to an unresolved V gene and leave the rest unexplained. The V and J calls and clone size come from that table; D and trimming were worked out from the DNA. The sample data list 650,000 to 800,000 clones, and about nine tenths of these were observed just once. The top ten clones comprise roughly 0.25% of the sample.

Whole blood was collected in K2EDTA tubes by collaborating institutions according to the institutions' own protocols. Collaborator samples were shipped for TCRbeta analysis as frozen whole blood, isolated PBMCs, or DNA extracted from either sample type. The clonotype was recovered from a woman under 30 with acute or convalescent COVID-19. Sequencing used peripheral blood.

In nucleotide form, the sequence is TGTGCCAGCAGTGAGGGGACAGGGCCCTACGAGCAGTACTTC. Protein translation: CASSEGTGPYEQYF. Rearrangement joined TRBV27 to TRBJ2-7, with 9 junctional bases fitting TRBD1. V is trimmed back by 5 bases and J by 2 bases, and the junction contains 4 bases that no gene match accounts for. The CDR3 covers 14 residues, taking in both the cysteine and the phenylalanine. Left in the record is the CDR3 DNA by itself, 42 bases read in frame from the first base. CDR1 and CDR2, looked up from the germline V gene (reference sequence), are MNHEY and SMNVEV.